The entry below describes one TCR beta chain. Its target is unknown. This sample was taken from a study of OX40 agonist ivuxolimab in advanced cancers. On the study more broadly: Enrolled patients in dose escalation had cancers that were hepatocellular carcinoma, melanoma, renal cell or head and neck cancer. Partial responses were seen in three patients, one with hepatocellular carcinoma and two with cutaneous melanoma. Participants could have had prior anti-PD-1, anti-PD-L1 or anti-CTLA-4 therapy, and around 43% had some.

Generated by immunoSEQ multiplex PCR, the TCRdb table keeps only in-frame clones and is missing some. Of some 45,000 clones in the sample, almost 80% were seen once. From germline, CDR1 is GTSNPN and CDR2 SVGIG (reference sequence). This CDR3 is 15 amino acids long. The J segment lost 0 bases and the V segment lost 2 bases, leaving 4 bases of the junction unmatched. General observations from the study: In a subset of nonresponders, normalized T-cell clonal expansion was also low.

This chain uses TRBV30 with TRBJ2-4, with 7 bases fitting TRBD1. This receptor was taken from an adult with an advanced solid tumor such as melanoma, head and neck, liver or kidney cancer. The specimen comprised CD4+ or CD8+ T cells sorted from blood, sampled in a trial of the OX40 agonist ivuxolimab. CDR3 sequence reads: CAWSPTGLAKNIQYF. Here the CDR3 DNA reads TGTGCCTGGAGTCCGACAGGGCTAGCCAAAAACATTCAGTACTTC.